This TCR beta chain stems from a study of neurological immune-mediated disorders. Via MiXCR, TCRdb re-called the 5' RACE reads, giving one row per CDR3 protein. This table holds approximately 51,000 distinct CDR3 sequences, around 3.3% found once. This clonotype was seen at least ten times. V lost 3 bases and J lost 9; bases outside the gene matches: 8. The CDR3 loop spans 14 amino acids. Germline V CDR1 and CDR2: LNHNV, YYDKDF (reference sequence). Sequenced input: PBMCs. The receptor comes from a man aged 35-49 years with multiple sclerosis. The chain combines TRBV15 with TRBJ1-5, with 7 bases lining up with TRBD1. The CDR3 loop reads CATSRDRSWGPQHF. The DNA of the CDR3 is TGTGCCACCAGCAGGGACAGGTCTTGGGGGCCCCAGCATTTT.